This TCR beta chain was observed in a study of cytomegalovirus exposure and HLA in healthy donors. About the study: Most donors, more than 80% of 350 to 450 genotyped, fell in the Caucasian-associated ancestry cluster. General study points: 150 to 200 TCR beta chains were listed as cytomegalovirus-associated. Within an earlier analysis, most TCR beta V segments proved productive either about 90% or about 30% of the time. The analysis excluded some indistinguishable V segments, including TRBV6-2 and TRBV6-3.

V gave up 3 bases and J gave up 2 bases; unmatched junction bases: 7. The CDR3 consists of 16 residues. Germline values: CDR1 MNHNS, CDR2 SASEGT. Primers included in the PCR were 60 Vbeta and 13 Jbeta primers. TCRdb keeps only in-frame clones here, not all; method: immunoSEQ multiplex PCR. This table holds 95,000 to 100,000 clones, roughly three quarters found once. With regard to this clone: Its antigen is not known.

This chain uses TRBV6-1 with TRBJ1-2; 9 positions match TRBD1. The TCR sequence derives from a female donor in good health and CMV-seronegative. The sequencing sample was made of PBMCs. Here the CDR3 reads CASSDGVGTGNYGYTF. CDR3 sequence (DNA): TGTGCCAGCAGTGACGGGGTCGGGACAGGGAACTATGGCTACACCTTC.